This TCR beta chain was observed in a study of CD8+ T cells in alopecia areata. TCR sequencing used cDNA made by reverse transcription of extracted RNA. Sequencing used immunoSEQ multiplex PCR; TCRdb keeps in-frame clones, though not all of them. This sample carries around 210,000 clones, over 60% of them seen once, and the ten largest clones take 4.2%. The CDR3 runs 15 residues. V was clipped by 6 bases and J by 4 bases, with 16 bases between them. Germline CDR1 and CDR2: SGHTA and FQGNSA. The treatment is: oral pan-JAK inhibitor, 5-10 mg twice daily. Both CD4+ and CD8+ T cells were separated by sorting PBMCs.

The sequencing used CD4+ T cells sorted from blood, collected at week 4, from a patient treated with tofacitinib. The chain combines TRBV7-2 with TRBJ2-1; tentatively, D is TRBD2 (7 bases). The receptor comes from a human donor with alopecia areata. In DNA form, the CDR3 reads TGTGCCAGCAGTACGGACAGCGGGGTATACAATGAGCAGTTCTTC. It translates to CASSTDSGVYNEQFF.